This passage covers 29 T cell receptor beta chains from one sample sequenced in a study of blood T cell repertoires in COVID-19. Libraries were prepared by immunoSEQ multiplex PCR; TCRdb keeps only in-frame clonotypes and omits some of them. This sample has about 220,000 clones, with roughly nine tenths found just once. Material for sequencing was peripheral blood. All receptors come from a woman between 45 and 65 years old with COVID-19, enrolled during active disease.

V and J are TRBV6-5 and TRBJ2-7, with D possibly being TRBD1 (6 bases). This CDR3 has 14 residues. Germline CDR1 reads MNHEY; CDR2 reads SVGAGI. Between the trimmed V and J ends, which lost 4 bases and 2 bases, there was a span of 12 bases. In nucleotides, the CDR3 is TGTGCCAGCAGTTCCAGGGGTATTACCTACGAGCAGTACTTC. This gives the protein CASSSRGITYEQYF.

The chain has TRBV19 and TRBJ2-2; no reliable D call. Germline V gives CDR1 LNHDA, CDR2 SQIVND (reference sequence). Trimming removed 3 bases at V and 3 bases at J, with 8 bases between. The CDR3 covers 14 residues. CDR3 amino acids: CASSILSDTGELFF. In DNA form, the CDR3 reads TGTGCCAGTAGTATTCTCAGTGACACCGGGGAGCTGTTTTTT. Together with reference TRBV19 and TRBJ2-2, the CDR3 gives the full variable domain: DGGITQSPKYLFRKEGQNVTLSCEQNLNHDAMYWYRQDPGQGLRLIYYSQIVNDFQKGDIAEGYSVSREKKESFPLTVTSAQKNPTAFYLCASSILSDTGELFFGEGSRLTVL.

This clone was seen just once. CDR3 region: CASRQAVHNEQFF. In DNA, the CDR3 is TGTGCCAGCCGACAGGCAGTTCACAATGAGCAGTTCTTC. V and J are TRBV19 and TRBJ2-1; D is perhaps TRBD1 (6 bases). Looked up from germline, CDR1 is LNHDA and CDR2 is SQIVND (reference sequence). Trimming stripped 9 bases from V and 5 bases from J, with 14 bases between. The CDR3 runs 13 residues. The full variable domain, rest sourced from reference TRBV19 and TRBJ2-1, is DGGITQSPKYLFRKEGQNVTLSCEQNLNHDAMYWYRQDPGQGLRLIYYSQIVNDFQKGDIAEGYSVSREKKESFPLTVTSAQKNPTAFYLCASRQAVHNEQFFGPGTRLTVL.

This chain joins TRBV7-2 and TRBJ1-3; 7 nucleotides line up with TRBD1. The V gene's germline CDR1 is SGHTA and CDR2 FQGNSA. The CDR3 has 15 residues. V was clipped by 0 bases and J by 7 bases; unmatched bases: 6. CDR3 coding DNA: TGTGCCAGCAGCTTAGCCAATAGGGGGCTCAACACCATATATTTT. Amino acids: CASSLANRGLNTIYF.

This clone was counted many times. The V gene is TRBV5-6, the J gene TRBJ2-3; D might be TRBD1 (5 bases). V lost 3 bases and J lost 0, with 11 bases in between. The CDR3 consists of 15 residues. Germline assignment: CDR1 SGHDT and CDR2 YYEEEE. CDR3 in amino acids: CASSYQGWSTDTQYF. CDR3 nucleotides: TGTGCCAGCAGCTATCAGGGTTGGAGCACAGATACGCAGTATTTT.

A single count supports this clone. This chain links TRBV12-5 with TRBJ2-7; D not certain. Trimming took off 3 bases at V and 3 bases at J, with 6 bases between the two ends. In germline, CDR1 is LGHNT, CDR2 FRNRAP. CDR3 length equals 12 residues. CDR3 region: CASGFQDYEQYF. CDR3 nucleotide sequence: TGTGCTAGTGGTTTTCAGGACTACGAGCAGTACTTC.

The chain joins TRBV5-1 to TRBJ1-4; the match to TRBD1 covers 11 bases. Germline CDR1 and CDR2: SGHRS and YFSETQ. V was pared by 1 base and J by 6 bases, with 5 bases of the junction left unmatched. This CDR3 comprises 16 residues. For the CDR3, the DNA is TGCGCCAGCAGCTTGCCAAAGGGACAGGGGGATGAAAAACTGTTTTTT. Translation: CASSLPKGQGDEKLFF.

The V gene is TRBV6-5, the J gene TRBJ2-2, with D possibly matching TRBD1 (5 bases). Germline V lookup: CDR1 MNHEY, CDR2 SVGAGI. Trimming took 0 bases from V and 7 from J, leaving 9 bases between them. The length of the CDR3 is 14 residues. CDR3 sequence reads: CASSYSKGHGELFF. As DNA, the CDR3 is TGTGCCAGCAGTTACTCGAAGGGGCACGGGGAGCTGTTTTTT.

The chain employs TRBV19 and TRBJ2-7; TRBD1 is a possible D gene (5 bases). The CDR3 spans 14 residues. Trimming cost V 6 bases and J 1 base, with 13 bases left between them. Germline V gene data show CDR1 as LNHDA and CDR2 as SQIVND (reference sequence). The CDR3 region is CASRGAGLSYEQYF. CDR3 in DNA: TGTGCCAGTAGAGGGGCAGGGCTTTCCTACGAGCAGTACTTC. Complete variable domain (other parts from reference TRBV19 and TRBJ2-7): DGGITQSPKYLFRKEGQNVTLSCEQNLNHDAMYWYRQDPGQGLRLIYYSQIVNDFQKGDIAEGYSVSREKKESFPLTVTSAQKNPTAFYLCASRGAGLSYEQYFGPGTRLTVT.

V and J are TRBV7-2 and TRBJ2-2; no reliable D call. CDR1 is SGHTA, CDR2 FQGNSA, per germline. V was shortened by 4 bases and J by 3 bases, with 3 bases between the two germline ends. This CDR3 spans 12 amino acids. DNA for the CDR3: TGTGCCAGCAGCTCTTACACCGGGGAGCTGTTTTTT. Its protein product is CASSSYTGELFF.

The chain is built from TRBV11-3 and TRBJ2-2; 10 bases line up with TRBD2. CDR1 and CDR2 from the germline V gene are SGHNT and YENEEA. V dropped 1 base and J dropped 1; count of bases not matched to a gene: 3. The CDR3 consists of 17 residues. CDR3 in DNA: TGTGCCAGCAGCTTAGCTCTAGCGGGGGTGAACACCGGGGAGCTGTTTTTT. This encodes CASSLALAGVNTGELFF.

This clone was detected once. The chain carries TRBV19 and TRBJ1-3; D is uncertain. The germline CDR1 and CDR2 sequences are LNHDA and SQIVND (reference sequence). This CDR3 is built from 16 residues. The V end was cut by 6 bases, the J end by 0 bases, with 15 bases between. CDR3 sequence: CASRETNIGSGNTIYF. CDR3 in DNA: TGTGCCAGTAGGGAGACCAACATCGGCTCTGGAAACACCATATATTTT.

The rearrangement links TRBV6-1 to TRBJ1-1; 7 bases are shared with TRBD1. The CDR3 length is 13 residues. Germline V gene sequence: CDR1 MNHNS, CDR2 SASEGT. Trimming cost V 2 bases and J 12 bases; bases outside gene matches: 9. CDR3 in amino acids: CASSELPTGWSFF. DNA of the CDR3: TGTGCCAGCAGTGAATTACCGACAGGGTGGTCTTTCTTT.

The J gene is TRBJ2-2, the V gene TRBV19; D may be TRBD1 (6 bases). This CDR3 comprises 14 residues. Germline values: CDR1 LNHDA, CDR2 SQIVND (reference sequence). Trimming shortened V by 6 bases and J by 8 bases, and 16 bases separated the two germline ends. DNA for the CDR3: TGTGCCAGTAGAGACAGGTTCTGGGGTGGGGAGCTGTTTTTT. Amino acids: CASRDRFWGGELFF. Full variable domain (remainder filled in from reference TRBV19 and TRBJ2-2): DGGITQSPKYLFRKEGQNVTLSCEQNLNHDAMYWYRQDPGQGLRLIYYSQIVNDFQKGDIAEGYSVSREKKESFPLTVTSAQKNPTAFYLCASRDRFWGGELFFGEGSRLTVL.

The chain uses TRBV10-3 and TRBJ2-2; 7 bases are shared with TRBD2. This CDR3 is built from 13 residues. Germline loops: CDR1 ENHRY, CDR2 SYGVKD. V was clipped by 10 bases and J by 6 bases; unmatched bases: 8. The CDR3 loop reads CATAGTTPGELFF. The CDR3 DNA sequence: TGTGCCACCGCCGGGACTACCCCCGGGGAGCTGTTTTTT.

The V and J genes are TRBV13 and TRBJ1-1, with unresolved D. This CDR3 has 15 residues. V shed 0 bases and J shed 4 bases, with 12 bases lying between them. Germline CDR1 reads PRHDT; CDR2 reads FYEKMQ (reference sequence). The CDR3 nucleotides read TGTGCCAGCAGCTTAGGTCAAAGGGCGGGCACTGAAGCTTTCTTT. Amino acid sequence: CASSLGQRAGTEAFF.

This clone was seen once. CDR3 region: CASSPPGATNEKLFF. Written as DNA, the CDR3 is TGTGCCAGCAGCCCCCCGGGTGCAACTAATGAAAAACTGTTTTTT. The genes are TRBV7-9 and TRBJ1-4, with no clear D. This CDR3 has 15 residues. From germline, CDR1 is SEHNR and CDR2 FQNEAQ (reference sequence). V lost 5 bases, J lost 0 bases, and 10 bases lay in between.

The V gene is TRBV14, the J gene TRBJ2-3; 14 bases line up with TRBD2. CDR3 length: 15 amino acids. The V and J ends lost 4 bases and 8 bases, in that order; junction bases with no gene match: 5. CDR1 and CDR2 from the germline V gene are SGHDN and FVKESK. The CDR3 nucleotides read TGTGCCAGCAGCCGGACTAGCGGGGGGCTCGCTACGCAGTATTTT. Protein product: CASSRTSGGLATQYF.

This clone was found a few times. The chain uses TRBV11-2 and TRBJ2-3; TRBD2 agrees at 7 bases. The junction had 3 bases not matched to a gene; V was cut back by 0 bases and J by 0 bases. Germline CDR1 and CDR2: SGHAT and FQNNGV. CDR3 length equals 16 residues. This chain's CDR3 is CASSLDGGGSTDTQYF. The DNA of the CDR3 is TGTGCCAGCAGCTTAGATGGGGGGGGGAGCACAGATACGCAGTATTTT.

This chain joins TRBV6-1 and TRBJ2-6; D uncertain. This CDR3 region has 16 residues. The V gene's germline CDR1 is MNHNS and CDR2 SASEGT. V was clipped by 0 bases and J by 0 bases, with 6 bases between them. The chain's CDR3 is CASSEARPSGANVLTF. The DNA of the CDR3 is TGTGCCAGCAGTGAAGCGCGGCCCTCTGGGGCCAACGTCCTGACTTTC.

The chain has TRBV6-2 or TRBV6-3 and TRBJ1-5; D is unclear. The CDR3 extends over 15 amino acids. V was cut by 4 bases and J by 2 bases, with 12 bases left in between. Germline assignment: CDR1 MNHEY and CDR2 SVGEGT. CDR3: CASSSGRKGNQPQHF. DNA of the CDR3: TGTGCCAGCAGTTCCGGGAGAAAGGGCAATCAGCCCCAGCATTTT.

The chain recombines TRBV4-1 with TRBJ2-2; TRBD1 matches 7 bases. Germline trimming cut 0 bases from V and 3 bases from J; bases unmatched to any gene: 13. The CDR3 sequence is 19 residues long. Germline loops: CDR1 MGHRA, CDR2 YSYEKL. CDR3 loop: CASSQDLKGKGADTGELFF. Here the CDR3 DNA reads TGCGCCAGCAGCCAAGATCTGAAGGGGAAGGGGGCAGACACCGGGGAGCTGTTTTTT.

This rearrangement joins TRBV11-3 to TRBJ2-7, with TRBD2 matching 11 bases. With V trimmed by 1 base and J by 2 bases, 7 bases remained unmatched. Germline values: CDR1 SGHNT, CDR2 YENEEA. There are 17 residues in the CDR3. CDR3 nucleotides: TGTGCCAGCAGCTTAGCGGGGGGACTAGCGGCCGCCTACGAGCAGTACTTC. This sequence encodes CASSLAGGLAAAYEQYF.

The V and J genes are TRBV6-5 and TRBJ1-5; D perhaps matches TRBD1 (5 bases). The germline V gene has CDR1 MNHEY and CDR2 SVGAGI. V shed 4 bases and J shed 5 bases, with 9 bases lying between them. The CDR3 consists of 13 residues. The CDR3, as DNA: TGTGCCAGCAGTTTCGACAGAGATCAGCCCCAGCATTTT. Translation gives CASSFDRDQPQHF.

The rearrangement links TRBV19 to TRBJ1-5; TRBD1 aligns across 8 bases. This CDR3 has 15 residues. J lost 3 bases, V lost 4 bases, and 5 bases had no gene match. Germline CDR1 LNHDA, CDR2 SQIVND (reference sequence). This CDR3 is CASSKDRDPNQPQHF. Written as DNA, the CDR3 is TGTGCCAGTAGTAAGGACAGGGACCCCAATCAGCCCCAGCATTTT.

The chain employs TRBV20-1 and TRBJ1-2; D is undetermined. Germline assignment: CDR1 DFQATT and CDR2 SNEGSKA (reference sequence). The CDR3 consists of 11 residues. V was clipped by 3 bases and J by 5 bases, with 7 bases between them. The chain's CDR3 is CSASRPYGYTF. The DNA for the CDR3 is TGCAGTGCTAGCAGGCCGTATGGCTACACCTTC.

The rearrangement uses TRBV2 and TRBJ1-4; D is unresolved. Between the trimmed V and J ends, which lost 2 bases and 8 bases, there was a span of 12 bases. Germline V gene sequence: CDR1 SNHLY, CDR2 FYNNEI. This CDR3 spans 14 amino acids. CDR3 coding DNA: TGTGCCAGCAGTGAACAGAGGGTTCGAGAAAAACTGTTTTTT. Its protein product is CASSEQRVREKLFF.

V is TRBV19 and J is TRBJ2-7; D is unclear. V was trimmed by 1 base and J by 3 bases, leaving 10 bases between them. The germline V gene encodes CDR1 LNHDA and CDR2 SQIVND (reference sequence). The CDR3 length is 14 residues. CDR3 residues: CASSIAPLLYEQYF. In DNA form, the CDR3 reads TGTGCCAGTAGTATAGCCCCCCTCCTCTACGAGCAGTACTTC.

CDR3 residues: CARSFLRFNQPQHF. CDR3 nucleotides: TGTGCCAGAAGCTTCTTGCGGTTTAATCAGCCCCAGCATTTT. The chain has TRBV5-3 and TRBJ1-5; D is unclear. TRBV5-3 is classed as an ORF, of uncertain function. CDR3 size: 14 residues. Trimming stripped 2 bases from V and 4 bases from J, with 10 bases between.